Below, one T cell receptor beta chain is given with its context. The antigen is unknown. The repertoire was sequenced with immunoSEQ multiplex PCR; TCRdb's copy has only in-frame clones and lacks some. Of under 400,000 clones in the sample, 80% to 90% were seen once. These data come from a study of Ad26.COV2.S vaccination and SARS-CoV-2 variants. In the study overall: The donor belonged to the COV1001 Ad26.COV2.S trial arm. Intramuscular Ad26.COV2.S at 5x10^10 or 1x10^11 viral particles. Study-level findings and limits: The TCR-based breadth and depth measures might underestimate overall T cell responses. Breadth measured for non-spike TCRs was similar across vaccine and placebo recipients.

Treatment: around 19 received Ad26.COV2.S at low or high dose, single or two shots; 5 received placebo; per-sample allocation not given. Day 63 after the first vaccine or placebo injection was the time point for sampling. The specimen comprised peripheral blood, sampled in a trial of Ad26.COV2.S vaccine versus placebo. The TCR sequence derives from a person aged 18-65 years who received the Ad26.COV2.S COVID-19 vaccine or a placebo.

CDR3 sequence (DNA): TGTGCCAGCATACCACAGGGGAACTATGGCTACACCTTC. Translated, it gives CASIPQGNYGYTF. J is TRBJ1-2 and V is TRBV6-6, with 7 bases identical to TRBD1. V lost 7 bases to trimming and J lost 2 bases; unmatched junction nucleotides: 4. Germline CDR1 reads MNHNY; CDR2 reads SVGAGI (reference sequence). This CDR3 is 13 amino acids long.